These 30 T cell receptor beta chains share one sample of origin, sequenced in a study of blood T cell repertoires in COVID-19. The protocol was immunoSEQ multiplex PCR, while the TCRdb copy is restricted to in-frame clones and leaves out a portion. Among 30,000 to 35,000 clones, about 85% were seen once, and the ten largest hold roughly 3.1%. The sample consisted of peripheral blood. Receptors were obtained from a man between 65 and 80 years old with COVID-19, enrolled during active disease.

The CDR3 DNA is TGTGCCAGTAGTATTACGACAAGGAGGGTTATGGCCGGCTACACCTTC. This gives the protein CASSITTRRVMAGYTF. The chain joins TRBV19 to TRBJ1-2; D is unresolved. Germline V gene lookup returns CDR1 LNHDA and CDR2 SQIVND (reference sequence). CDR3 size: 16 residues. Trimming stripped 3 bases from V and 8 bases from J, with 22 bases between.

This chain links TRBV11-2 with TRBJ2-7; a weak D match, TRBD2 (6 bases). CDR1 is SGHAT, CDR2 FQNNGV, per germline. CDR3 size: 14 residues. V was trimmed by 5 bases and J by 3 bases, leaving 14 bases between them. For the CDR3, the DNA is TGTGCCAGCAGCCTTGGAGGGAGTTACTACGAGCAGTACTTC. The encoded protein is CASSLGGSYYEQYF.

This sequence joins TRBV5-4 and TRBJ2-2, with D perhaps TRBD1 (6 bases). The V and J ends lost 0 bases and 4 bases respectively, with 16 bases between them. From germline, CDR1 is SGHNT and CDR2 YYREEE (reference sequence). This CDR3 region has 17 residues. The CDR3 loop is CASSLEPGQGLTGELFF. The CDR3, as DNA: TGTGCCAGCAGCTTGGAACCGGGCCAGGGGCTCACCGGGGAGCTGTTTTTT.

J is TRBJ2-1 and V is TRBV6-5; tentative D call: TRBD1 (5 bases). The V end lost 0 bases, the J end lost 7 bases, and 16 bases lay between the germline ends. There are 16 residues in the CDR3. Germline V gene lookup returns CDR1 MNHEY and CDR2 SVGAGI. The chain's CDR3 is CASSYSFGRVGNEQFF. For the CDR3, the DNA is TGTGCCAGCAGTTACTCGTTTGGCAGGGTTGGGAATGAGCAGTTCTTC.

This clone is a singleton in its sample. The chain combines TRBV6-5 with TRBJ2-7; perhaps TRBD2 as D (7 bases). V lost 7 bases, J lost 3 bases, and 10 bases lay in between. Germline CDR1 and CDR2: MNHEY and SVGAGI. The CDR3 is made up of 12 amino acids. CDR3 in DNA: TGTGCCAGCAACAGGGAGGGCTACGAGCAGTACTTC. Protein product: CASNREGYEQYF.

The genes are TRBV10-3 and TRBJ2-1, with a weak D call TRBD2 (5 bases). The germline CDR1 and CDR2 sequences are ENHRY and SYGVKD. V was pared by 4 bases and J by 15 bases, with 31 bases between. The CDR3 consists of 17 residues. The CDR3 is CAISAFLLSTILLEGFF. The CDR3 region has the DNA TGTGCCATCAGTGCTTTTCTCCTCTCCACGATCCTTTTAGAGGGGTTCTTC.

The table lists this clone with a count of one. The J gene is TRBJ1-4, the V gene TRBV6-2 or TRBV6-3; TRBD1 matches at 8 bases. In germline, CDR1 is MNHEY, CDR2 SVGEGT. Trimming took 6 bases from V and 12 from J; bases not matched to a gene: 15. The CDR3 spans 15 residues. CDR3 amino acids: CASSQITRTGRQLFF. CDR3 DNA: TGTGCCAGCAGCCAGATAACCCGGACAGGGCGTCAACTGTTTTTT.

Here the CDR3 reads CASRPPGNEQFF. CDR3 bases: TGTGCCAGCAGACCCCCAGGCAATGAGCAGTTCTTC. The V call is TRBV12-3 or TRBV12-4, the J call TRBJ2-1; D is unclear. V gave up 6 bases and J gave up 6 bases, with 9 bases separating them. CDR3 length equals 12 residues.

The rearrangement joins TRBV4-2 to TRBJ1-5; D is ambiguous. CDR3 length: 15 residues. The V end was cut by 3 bases, the J end by 7 bases, with 16 bases between. Per germline, CDR1 LGHNA and CDR2 YNFKEQ. CDR3 sequence reads: CASSQSEGSDQPQHF. For the CDR3, the DNA is TGTGCCAGCAGCCAGTCGGAGGGATCGGACCAGCCCCAGCATTTT.

This chain links TRBV4-1 with TRBJ2-1, with TRBD2 matching 7 bases. The CDR3 is made up of 17 amino acids. J was trimmed by 14 bases and V by 1 base; bases with no gene match: 20. Germline CDR1 and CDR2: MGHRA and YSYEKL. CDR3: CASSQAATRFDWGGEFF. Written as DNA, the CDR3 is TGCGCCAGCAGCCAAGCTGCGACCCGATTCGATTGGGGGGGGGAGTTCTTC.

CDR3 in amino acids: CASSPRGALNEKLFF. CDR3 DNA: TGTGCCAGTAGCCCCAGGGGTGCTCTTAATGAAAAACTGTTTTTT. The genes are TRBV19 and TRBJ1-4; D is possibly TRBD1 (6 bases). Germline V gene lookup returns CDR1 LNHDA and CDR2 SQIVND (reference sequence). V lost 6 bases and J 4 bases, leaving 15 bases between the germline ends. CDR3 length: 15 amino acids.

The gene calls are TRBV30 and TRBJ1-1; no clear D gene. Trimming pared 0 bases from V and 0 bases from J, leaving 5 bases between. The length of the CDR3 is 13 residues. CDR1 GTSNPN and CDR2 SVGIG come from the germline V gene (reference sequence). CDR3 loop: CAWSVLVNTEAFF. CDR3 bases: TGTGCCTGGAGTGTCCTAGTGAACACTGAAGCTTTCTTT.

The V gene is TRBV5-1, the J gene TRBJ2-4; the match to TRBD2 covers 14 bases. The V gene end was trimmed by 4 bases and the J gene end by 6 bases; junction bases not matched to a gene: 6. Germline lookup yields CDR1 SGHRS and CDR2 YFSETQ. This CDR3 contains 16 residues. The CDR3 DNA follows: TGCGCCAGCAGCCCACGGACTAGCGGGAGGTCAAACATTCAGTACTTC. Translating it yields CASSPRTSGRSNIQYF.

The chain combines TRBV28 with TRBJ1-2, with 9 bases lining up with TRBD1. CDR1 is MDHEN and CDR2 is SYDVKM in the germline V gene. V was clipped by 5 bases and J by 5 bases; unmatched bases: 3. The CDR3 is made up of 13 amino acids. The CDR3 region is CASSAGTGYGYTF. The CDR3 region has the DNA TGTGCCAGCAGTGCCGGGACAGGGTATGGCTACACCTTC.

The J gene is TRBJ1-2, the V gene TRBV2, with a possible D match to TRBD1 (5 bases). CDR3 length equals 14 residues. Per the germline V gene, CDR1 is SNHLY and CDR2 is FYNNEI. V dropped 7 bases and J dropped 0 bases, with 12 bases sitting between them. The CDR3 region has the DNA TGTGCCAGCAAACCCCAGGGAACTAACTATGGCTACACCTTC. It translates to CASKPQGTNYGYTF.

V usage is TRBV18 and J usage is TRBJ2-7; TRBD2 agrees at 9 bases. This CDR3 region has 14 residues. Germline-derived CDR1 and CDR2 are KGHSH and LQKENI. Trimming at V came to 2 bases and at J to 7 bases, leaving 6 bases not matched to a gene. DNA of the CDR3: TGTGCCAGCTCACCAATAGCGGGAGAGAATGAGCAGTACTTC. Amino acids: CASSPIAGENEQYF.

In this sample, this clone turned up a few times. The CDR3 here is CASSYREGTGPYEQYF. The CDR3 DNA reads as TGTGCCAGCAGCTACCGTGAGGGGACAGGGCCCTACGAGCAGTACTTC. The chain employs TRBV7-8 and TRBJ2-7; 9 nucleotides agree with TRBD1. This CDR3 spans 16 amino acids. V dropped 4 bases and J dropped 2; count of bases not matched to a gene: 9. Germline CDR1 is SGHVS and CDR2 is FQNEAQ.

The table lists this clone with a count of one. The genes are TRBV2 and TRBJ2-2, with TRBD1 matching 7 bases. The ends lost 5 bases at V and 2 bases at J; junction bases unmatched: 8. CDR3 length: 16 residues. Germline-derived CDR1 and CDR2 are SNHLY and FYNNEI. CDR3 in amino acids: CASSPRQGANTGELFF. The CDR3 DNA sequence: TGTGCCAGCAGTCCCCGACAGGGAGCCAACACCGGGGAGCTGTTTTTT.

This sequence joins TRBV5-6 and TRBJ2-2; 7 nucleotides align to TRBD1. This CDR3 region has 16 residues. J lost 6 bases, V lost 4 bases, and 12 bases had no gene match. Looked up from germline, CDR1 is SGHDT and CDR2 is YYEEEE. CDR3 loop: CASSTIQGLVPGELFF. CDR3 nucleotides: TGTGCCAGCAGCACTATACAGGGGTTGGTTCCCGGGGAGCTGTTTTTT.

This clone was observed a few times. The chain carries TRBV7-2 and TRBJ1-6; 7 nucleotides align to TRBD1. Germline loops: CDR1 SGHTA, CDR2 FQGNSA. V dropped 5 bases and J dropped 7; count of bases not matched to a gene: 8. The CDR3 covers 15 residues. This CDR3 reads CASSLVGDRNSPLHF. Written as DNA, the CDR3 is TGTGCCAGCAGCCTCGTAGGGGACAGAAATTCACCCCTCCACTTT.

A note on this clone: The germline gene is not matched at one end of the junction; a read error may be the cause. V is TRBV7-7 and J is TRBJ2-1, with 8 bases identical to TRBD2. The CDR3 is made up of 15 amino acids. Germline V lookup: CDR1 SSHAT, CDR2 FNYEAQ (reference sequence). CDR3 residues: CASSPGLGVYNEQFF. As DNA, the CDR3 is TGTGCTAGCAGCCCGGGACTAGGGGTCTACAATGAGCAGTTCTTC.

The CDR3 protein is CATSTPRANYGYTF. CDR3 nucleotide sequence: TGTGCCACCAGCACCCCCAGGGCCAACTATGGCTACACCTTC. The V and J genes are TRBV15 and TRBJ1-2; D possibly corresponds to TRBD1 (5 bases). From germline, CDR1 is LNHNV and CDR2 YYDKDF (reference sequence). The germline V and J ends were trimmed by 4 bases and 2 bases, with 11 bases remaining between them. The CDR3 consists of 14 residues.

This chain connects TRBV2 to TRBJ1-2; D uncertain. Germline V gene lookup returns CDR1 SNHLY and CDR2 FYNNEI. Trimming cost V 7 bases and J 5 bases, with 11 bases left between them. The CDR3 is 12 amino acids. CDR3: CASISGGYGYTF. CDR3 sequence (DNA): TGTGCCAGCATTTCTGGAGGGTATGGCTACACCTTC.

This clone was observed a handful of times. J is TRBJ2-2 and V is TRBV28; weak D call: TRBD2 (6 bases). Germline V gene sequence: CDR1 MDHEN, CDR2 SYDVKM. The CDR3 consists of 17 residues. V shed 3 bases and J shed 4 bases, with 18 bases lying between them. DNA of the CDR3: TGTGCCAGCAGTTTCTTATGGCGGGGCCCGGGCACCGGGGAGCTGTTTTTT. It codes for CASSFLWRGPGTGELFF.

J is TRBJ1-3 and V is TRBV28; no firm D call. CDR3 length: 15 residues. Germline V lookup: CDR1 MDHEN, CDR2 SYDVKM. The germline V and J ends were trimmed by 8 bases and 4 bases, with 18 bases remaining between them. CDR3 protein: CASVTEGVKGNTIYF. As DNA, the CDR3 is TGTGCCAGCGTAACGGAGGGTGTTAAGGGAAACACCATATATTTT.

The V call is TRBV29-1, the J call TRBJ2-7; D is perhaps TRBD2 (5 bases). The CDR3 is 13 amino acids. V shed 6 bases and J shed 4 bases, with 16 bases lying between them. Looked up from germline, CDR1 is SQVTM and CDR2 is ANQGSEA. CDR3 nucleotides: TGCAGCGTCGAACTTGGTGGCGGGTACGAGCAGTACTTC. It encodes CSVELGGGYEQYF.

This chain connects TRBV7-2 to TRBJ2-1; 9 nucleotides line up with TRBD2. This CDR3 comprises 14 residues. Per the germline V gene, CDR1 is SGHTA and CDR2 is FQGNSA. The V segment lost 4 bases and the J segment 8 bases; nucleotides outside the gene matches: 6. CDR3 protein: CASSYGLAIDEQFF. In DNA form, the CDR3 reads TGTGCCAGCAGCTACGGACTAGCGATCGATGAGCAGTTCTTC.

The rearrangement uses TRBV6-5 and TRBJ2-1; TRBD2 agrees at 11 bases. After removal of 6 bases from V and 4 bases from J, the junction contained 5 bases not matched to a gene. CDR1 MNHEY and CDR2 SVGAGI come from the germline V gene. This CDR3 spans 15 amino acids. As DNA, the CDR3 is TGTGCCAGCAGCCTACTAGCGGGAGATTACAATGAGCAGTTCTTC. Translating it yields CASSLLAGDYNEQFF.

The V gene is TRBV27, the J gene TRBJ2-5; 10 bases fit TRBD1. The ends lost 3 bases at V and 3 bases at J; junction bases unmatched: 1. The germline V gene has CDR1 MNHEY and CDR2 SMNVEV (reference sequence). The CDR3 totals 14 residues. CDR3 sequence reads: CASSFGTGEETQYF. The CDR3 DNA reads as TGTGCCAGCAGTTTCGGGACAGGGGAAGAGACCCAGTACTTC.

This clone was seen a single time. The chain uses TRBV9 and TRBJ1-4; D unresolved. V lost 2 bases and J lost 0, with 8 bases in between. Looked up from germline, CDR1 is SGDLS and CDR2 is YYNGEE. CDR3 size: 15 residues. Here the CDR3 reads CASSVTASTNEKLFF. The CDR3 DNA sequence: TGTGCCAGCAGCGTTACTGCGTCAACTAATGAAAAACTGTTTTTT. The variable domain in full, with the rest retrieved from reference TRBV9 and TRBJ1-4, is DSGVTQTPKHLITATGQRVTLRCSPRSGDLSVYWYQQSLDQGLQFLIQYYNGEERAKGNILERFSAQQFPDLHSELNLSSLELGDSALYFCASSVTASTNEKLFFGSGTQLSVL.